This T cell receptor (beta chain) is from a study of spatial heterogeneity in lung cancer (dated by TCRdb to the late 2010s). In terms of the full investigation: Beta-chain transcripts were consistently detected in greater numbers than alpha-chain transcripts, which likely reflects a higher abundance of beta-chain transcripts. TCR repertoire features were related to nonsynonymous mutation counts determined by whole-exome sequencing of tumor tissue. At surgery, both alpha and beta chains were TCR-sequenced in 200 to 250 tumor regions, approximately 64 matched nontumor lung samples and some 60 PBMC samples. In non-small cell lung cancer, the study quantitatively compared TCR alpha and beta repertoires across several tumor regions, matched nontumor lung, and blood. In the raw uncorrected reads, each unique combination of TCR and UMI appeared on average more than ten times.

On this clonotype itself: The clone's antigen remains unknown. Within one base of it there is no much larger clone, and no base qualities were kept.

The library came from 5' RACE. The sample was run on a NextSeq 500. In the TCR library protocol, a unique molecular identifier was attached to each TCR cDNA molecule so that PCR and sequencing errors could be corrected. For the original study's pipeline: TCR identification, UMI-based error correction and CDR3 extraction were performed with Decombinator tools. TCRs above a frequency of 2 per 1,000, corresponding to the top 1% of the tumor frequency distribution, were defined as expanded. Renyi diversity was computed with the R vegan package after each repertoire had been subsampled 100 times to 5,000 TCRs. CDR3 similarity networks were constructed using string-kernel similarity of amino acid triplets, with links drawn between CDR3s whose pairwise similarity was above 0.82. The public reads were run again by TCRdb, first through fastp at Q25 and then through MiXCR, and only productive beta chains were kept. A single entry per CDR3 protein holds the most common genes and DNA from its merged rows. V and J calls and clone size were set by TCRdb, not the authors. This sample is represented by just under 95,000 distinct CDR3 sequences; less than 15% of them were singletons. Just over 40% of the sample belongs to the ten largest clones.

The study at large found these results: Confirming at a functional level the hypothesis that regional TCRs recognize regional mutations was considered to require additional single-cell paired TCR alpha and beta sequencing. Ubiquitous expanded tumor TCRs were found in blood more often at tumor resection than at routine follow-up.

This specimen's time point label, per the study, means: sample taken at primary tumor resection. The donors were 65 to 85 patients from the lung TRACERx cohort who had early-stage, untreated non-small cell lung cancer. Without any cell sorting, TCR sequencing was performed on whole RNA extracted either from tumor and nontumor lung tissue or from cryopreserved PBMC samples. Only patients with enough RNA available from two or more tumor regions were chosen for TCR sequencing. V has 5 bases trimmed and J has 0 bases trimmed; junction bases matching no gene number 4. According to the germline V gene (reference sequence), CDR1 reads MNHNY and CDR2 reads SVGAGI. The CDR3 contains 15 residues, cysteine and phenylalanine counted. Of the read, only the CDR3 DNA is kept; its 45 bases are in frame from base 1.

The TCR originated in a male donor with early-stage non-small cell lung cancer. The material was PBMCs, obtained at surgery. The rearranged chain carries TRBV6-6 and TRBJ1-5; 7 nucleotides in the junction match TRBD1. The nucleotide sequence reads TGTGCCAGCAGTCTCGGACAGGATAGCAATCAGCCCCAGCATTTT. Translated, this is CASSLGQDSNQPQHF.